This T cell receptor beta chain was retrieved from a study of response to subunit inactivated influenza vaccine (dated by TCRdb to the late 2010s). Context from the whole study: Deep quantitative T cell receptor repertoire profiling was used in the study to track responses to a trivalent subunit inactivated influenza vaccine. The study at large found these results: It was suggested by the authors that each seasonal influenza vaccination may recruit only a limited number of new T cells.

Preparation of the library involved RT-PCR. The sequencer listed for this sample is Illumina HiSeq 2500. TCRdb ran its own pipeline on the public reads, namely fastp trimming at Q25 and MiXCR clone calling, and kept in-frame beta chains. Rows with one shared CDR3 protein collapse into an entry with the most common genes and DNA. In this sample the table shows 800,000 or so distinct CDR3 sequences, around 21% of which occur a single time. Together, the top ten hold 10% of the sample. This clonotype was seen at least ten times. There is no known antigen for this receptor. Within one base of it there is no much larger clone, and no base qualities were kept. This clonotype was obtained from a man aged 50 to 60 who received an inactivated influenza vaccine. Donor details come from another sample of the same person, matched by shared clones. The source was PBMCs from blood, collected around 5 days after vaccination.

The nucleotides are TGTGCCAGCAGCCAAGGACTGTACAATGAGCAGTTCTTC. Its protein product is CASSQGLYNEQFF. The sequence joins TRBV7-2 to TRBJ2-1; tentative D gene TRBD2, with 5 bases matching. V and J lose 5 bases and 4 bases, and a span of 9 bases separates them. Its CDR3 holds 13 amino acids, cysteine through phenylalanine. Just the 39-base CDR3 DNA is kept, in frame starting at base 1. Taken from the germline V gene, the CDR1 and CDR2 loops are SGHTA and FQGNSA.